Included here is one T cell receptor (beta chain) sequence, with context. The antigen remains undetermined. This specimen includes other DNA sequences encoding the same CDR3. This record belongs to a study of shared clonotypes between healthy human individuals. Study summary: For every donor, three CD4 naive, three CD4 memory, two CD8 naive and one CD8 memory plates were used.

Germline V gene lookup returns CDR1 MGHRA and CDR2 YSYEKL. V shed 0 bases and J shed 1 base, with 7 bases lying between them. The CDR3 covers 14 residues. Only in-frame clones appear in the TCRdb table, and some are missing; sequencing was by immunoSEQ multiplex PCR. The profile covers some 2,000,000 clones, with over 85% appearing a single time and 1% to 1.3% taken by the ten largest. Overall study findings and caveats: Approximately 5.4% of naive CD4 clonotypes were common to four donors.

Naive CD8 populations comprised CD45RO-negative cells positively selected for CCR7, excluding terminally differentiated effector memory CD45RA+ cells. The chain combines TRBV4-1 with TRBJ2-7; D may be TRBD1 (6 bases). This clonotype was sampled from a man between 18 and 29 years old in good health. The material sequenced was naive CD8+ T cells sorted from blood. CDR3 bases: TGCGCCAGCAGCCAAGACAGGGGATCCTACGAGCAGTACTTC. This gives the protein CASSQDRGSYEQYF.